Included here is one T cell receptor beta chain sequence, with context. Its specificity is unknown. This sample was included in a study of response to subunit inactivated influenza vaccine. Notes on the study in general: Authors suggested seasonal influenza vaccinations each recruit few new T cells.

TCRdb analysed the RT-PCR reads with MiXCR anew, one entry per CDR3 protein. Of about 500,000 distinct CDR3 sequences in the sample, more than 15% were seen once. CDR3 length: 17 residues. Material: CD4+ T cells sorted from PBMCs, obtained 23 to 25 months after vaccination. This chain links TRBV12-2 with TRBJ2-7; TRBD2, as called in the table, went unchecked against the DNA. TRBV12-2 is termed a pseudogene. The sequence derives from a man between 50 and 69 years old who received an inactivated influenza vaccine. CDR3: CASRHGTSGRADNEQYF. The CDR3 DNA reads TGTGCAAGTCGCCACGGGACTAGCGGGAGGGCCGACAACGAGCAGTACTTC.